A selection of T cell receptor beta chains follows, all from one sample in a study of T cell changes during pregnancy in multiple sclerosis. Data came from immunoSEQ multiplex PCR; TCRdb stores just in-frame clones and leaves some out. The sample carries about 100,000 clones, 92% recorded once. This material consisted of peripheral blood, taken after pregnancy. The origin of the receptors is a female donor with multiple sclerosis, enrolled in a pregnancy study. Each CDR3 is given without its conserved first and last residue. The order of the fields is CDR3 protein, CDR3 length, V gene, J gene, clone size. Size is stated for part of the rows, as once, few or many counts, or as a class when the clone is expanded.

CDR3 protein: ATSRDGTGANYGYT
CDR3 length: 14
V gene: TRBV15
J gene: TRBJ1-2
clone size: .

CDR3 protein: ASSFTTGGPGELF
CDR3 length: 13
V gene: TRBV5-1
J gene: TRBJ2-2
clone size: .

CDR3 protein: ASTPTGTYMYNEQF
CDR3 length: 14
V gene: TRBV27
J gene: TRBJ2-1
clone size: .

CDR3 protein: ASSLGQGLNYNEQF
CDR3 length: 14
V gene: TRBV5-6
J gene: TRBJ2-1
clone size: .

CDR3 protein: ASSQDGAGWNTEAF
CDR3 length: 14
V gene: TRBV4-3
J gene: TRBJ1-1
clone size: .

CDR3 protein: ASSTSQGALGYEQF
CDR3 length: 14
V gene: TRBV5-1
J gene: TRBJ2-1
clone size: .

CDR3 protein: ATGQGRQEKLF
CDR3 length: 11
V gene: TRBV10-3
J gene: TRBJ1-4
clone size: .

CDR3 protein: ASSVGRGRDYNEQF
CDR3 length: 14
V gene: TRBV9
J gene: TRBJ2-1
clone size: .

CDR3 protein: AWSEASNQPQH
CDR3 length: 11
V gene: TRBV30
J gene: TRBJ1-5
clone size: .

CDR3 protein: ASSRPGTGNEKLF
CDR3 length: 13
V gene: TRBV28
J gene: TRBJ1-4
clone size: .

CDR3 protein: ASSRTSGSVIYEQY
CDR3 length: 14
V gene: TRBV19
J gene: TRBJ2-7
clone size: .

CDR3 protein: ASSLGTGSMYEQY
CDR3 length: 13
V gene: TRBV5-1
J gene: TRBJ2-7
clone size: .

CDR3 protein: ASSFQIGVGIYGYT
CDR3 length: 14
V gene: TRBV28
J gene: TRBJ1-2
clone size: .

CDR3 protein: ASSPRWQSSGANVLT
CDR3 length: 15
V gene: TRBV4-3
J gene: TRBJ2-6
clone size: .

CDR3 protein: ASSPTAPNRAYEQY
CDR3 length: 14
V gene: TRBV18
J gene: TRBJ2-7
clone size: .

CDR3 protein: ASSLAGTGFAEQY
CDR3 length: 13
V gene: TRBV7-9
J gene: TRBJ2-7
clone size: .

CDR3 protein: ASSRTPNTEAF
CDR3 length: 11
V gene: TRBV11-2
J gene: TRBJ1-1
clone size: .

CDR3 protein: ATSSGGSAGQY
CDR3 length: 11
V gene: TRBV19
J gene: TRBJ2-7
clone size: .

CDR3 protein: ASSLGTSGYNEQF
CDR3 length: 13
V gene: TRBV28
J gene: TRBJ2-1
clone size: .

CDR3 protein: ASSVEQGSAEAF
CDR3 length: 12
V gene: TRBV9
J gene: TRBJ1-1
clone size: .

CDR3 protein: SVDRTGVTEAF
CDR3 length: 11
V gene: TRBV29-1
J gene: TRBJ1-1
clone size: .

CDR3 protein: ASSQGQDNEKLF
CDR3 length: 12
V gene: TRBV4-3
J gene: TRBJ1-4
clone size: .

CDR3 protein: AWTDQGYGYT
CDR3 length: 10
V gene: TRBV30
J gene: TRBJ1-2
clone size: .

CDR3 protein: ASSVLEGRGTDTQY
CDR3 length: 14
V gene: TRBV9
J gene: TRBJ2-3
clone size: .

CDR3 protein: AISEGRPADTQY
CDR3 length: 12
V gene: TRBV10-3
J gene: TRBJ2-3
clone size: once

CDR3 protein: ASSQGGAPQETQY
CDR3 length: 13
V gene: TRBV4-1
J gene: TRBJ2-5
clone size: once

CDR3 protein: ATSTGSNYGYT
CDR3 length: 11
V gene: TRBV19
J gene: TRBJ1-2
clone size: .

CDR3 protein: ASSSAGGGANVLT
CDR3 length: 13
V gene: TRBV7-3
J gene: TRBJ2-6
clone size: .

CDR3 protein: ASRSSGLAGDQNEQF
CDR3 length: 15
V gene: TRBV2
J gene: TRBJ2-1
clone size: .

CDR3 protein: ASGLGLADEQF
CDR3 length: 11
V gene: TRBV12-5
J gene: TRBJ2-1
clone size: .

CDR3 protein: ASSQEPGRVTEAF
CDR3 length: 13
V gene: TRBV4-1
J gene: TRBJ1-1
clone size: .

CDR3 protein: ASSLGQITEAF
CDR3 length: 11
V gene: TRBV19
J gene: TRBJ1-1
clone size: .

CDR3 protein: ASSEPGSLRSGYT
CDR3 length: 13
V gene: TRBV25-1
J gene: TRBJ1-2
clone size: .

CDR3 protein: ASSIPGQLKNTEAF
CDR3 length: 14
V gene: TRBV11-1
J gene: TRBJ1-1
clone size: .

CDR3 protein: AIKSRQEKETQY
CDR3 length: 12
V gene: TRBV10-3
J gene: TRBJ2-5
clone size: .